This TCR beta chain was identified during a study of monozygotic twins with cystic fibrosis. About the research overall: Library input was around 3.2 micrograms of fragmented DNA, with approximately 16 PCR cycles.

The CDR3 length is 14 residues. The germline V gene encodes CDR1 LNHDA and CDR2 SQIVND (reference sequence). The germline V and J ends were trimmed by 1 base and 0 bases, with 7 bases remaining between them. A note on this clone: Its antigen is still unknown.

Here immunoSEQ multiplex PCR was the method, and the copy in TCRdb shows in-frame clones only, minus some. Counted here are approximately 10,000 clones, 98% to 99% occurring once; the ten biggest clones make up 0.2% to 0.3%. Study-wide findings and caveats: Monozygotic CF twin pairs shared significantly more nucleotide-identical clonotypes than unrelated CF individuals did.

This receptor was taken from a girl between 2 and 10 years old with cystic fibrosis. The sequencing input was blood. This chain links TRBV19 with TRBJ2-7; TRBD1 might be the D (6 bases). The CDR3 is CASSIVGGSYEQYF. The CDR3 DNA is TGTGCCAGTAGTATAGTAGGGGGCTCCTACGAGCAGTACTTC. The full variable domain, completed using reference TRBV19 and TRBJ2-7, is DGGITQSPKYLFRKEGQNVTLSCEQNLNHDAMYWYRQDPGQGLRLIYYSQIVNDFQKGDIAEGYSVSREKKESFPLTVTSAQKNPTAFYLCASSIVGGSYEQYFGPGTRLTVT.